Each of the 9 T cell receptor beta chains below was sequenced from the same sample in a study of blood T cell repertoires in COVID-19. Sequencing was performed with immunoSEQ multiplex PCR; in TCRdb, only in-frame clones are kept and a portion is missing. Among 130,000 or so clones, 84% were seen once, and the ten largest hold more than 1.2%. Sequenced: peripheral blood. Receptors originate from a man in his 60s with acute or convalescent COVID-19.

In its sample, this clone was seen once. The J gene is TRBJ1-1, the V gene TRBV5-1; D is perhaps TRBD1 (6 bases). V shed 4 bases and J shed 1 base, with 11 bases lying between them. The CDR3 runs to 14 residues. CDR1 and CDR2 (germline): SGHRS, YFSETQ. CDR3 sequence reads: CASSVDSQNTEAFF. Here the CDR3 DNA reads TGCGCCAGCAGCGTGGACAGCCAGAACACTGAAGCTTTCTTT. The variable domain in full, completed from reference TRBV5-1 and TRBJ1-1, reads KAGVTQTPRYLIKTRGQQVTLSCSPISGHRSVSWYQQTPGQGLQFLFEYFSETQRNKGNFPGRFSGRQFSNSRSEMNVSTLELGDSALYLCASSVDSQNTEAFFGQGTRLTVV.

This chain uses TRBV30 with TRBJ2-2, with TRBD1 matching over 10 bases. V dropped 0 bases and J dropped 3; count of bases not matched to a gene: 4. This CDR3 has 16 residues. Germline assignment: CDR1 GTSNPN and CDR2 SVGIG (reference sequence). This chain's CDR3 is CAWSVPGTGDTGELFF. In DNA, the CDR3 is TGTGCCTGGAGTGTACCCGGGACAGGGGACACCGGGGAGCTGTTTTTT.

The CDR3 region is CASSGRTGLRFSGANVLTF. CDR3 nucleotides: TGCGCCAGCAGCGGTCGGACAGGGTTGCGCTTCTCTGGGGCCAACGTCCTGACTTTC. The chain is built from TRBV5-1 and TRBJ2-6; TRBD1 matches at 8 bases. Germline V gene lookup returns CDR1 SGHRS and CDR2 YFSETQ. V lost 4 bases and J lost 0; bases outside the gene matches: 12. The CDR3 sequence is 19 residues long. The variable domain in full, with the rest retrieved from reference TRBV5-1 and TRBJ2-6, is KAGVTQTPRYLIKTRGQQVTLSCSPISGHRSVSWYQQTPGQGLQFLFEYFSETQRNKGNFPGRFSGRQFSNSRSEMNVSTLELGDSALYLCASSGRTGLRFSGANVLTFGAGSRLTVL.

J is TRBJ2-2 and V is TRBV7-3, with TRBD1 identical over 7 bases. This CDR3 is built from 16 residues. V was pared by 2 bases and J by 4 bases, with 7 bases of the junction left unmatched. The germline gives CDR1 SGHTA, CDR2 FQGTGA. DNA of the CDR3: TGTGCCAGCAGCTTATTAGGGGGCACAGGCACCGGGGAGCTGTTTTTT. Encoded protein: CASSLLGGTGTGELFF. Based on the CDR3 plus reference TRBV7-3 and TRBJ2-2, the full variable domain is GAGVSQTPSNKVTEKGKYVELRCDPISGHTALYWYRQSLGQGPEFLIYFQGTGAADDSGLPNDRFFAVRPEGSVSTLKIQRTERGDSAVYLCASSLLGGTGTGELFFGEGSRLTVL.

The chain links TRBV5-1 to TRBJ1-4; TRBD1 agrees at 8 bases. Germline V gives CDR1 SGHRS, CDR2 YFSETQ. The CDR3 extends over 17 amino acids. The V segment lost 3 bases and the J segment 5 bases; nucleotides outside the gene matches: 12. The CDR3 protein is CASSSGEWTGINEKLFF. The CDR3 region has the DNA TGCGCCAGCAGCTCTGGAGAGTGGACAGGGATAAATGAAAAACTGTTTTTT.

Written as DNA, the CDR3 is TGTGCCAGCAGTTCGGGACTAGCGGTCTACGAGCAGTACTTC. Protein: CASSSGLAVYEQYF. The chain combines TRBV6-5 with TRBJ2-7; 11 bases fit TRBD2. The CDR3 extends over 14 amino acids. V shed 4 bases, J shed 3 bases, and the junction held 2 bases outside the gene matches. Germline CDR1 reads MNHEY; CDR2 reads SVGAGI.

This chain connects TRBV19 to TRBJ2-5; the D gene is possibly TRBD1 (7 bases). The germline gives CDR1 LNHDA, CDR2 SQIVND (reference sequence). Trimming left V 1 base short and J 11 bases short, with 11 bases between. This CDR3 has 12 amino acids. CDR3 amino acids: CASSIGEDRQYF. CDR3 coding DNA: TGTGCCAGTAGTATAGGGGAGGACAGGCAGTACTTC.

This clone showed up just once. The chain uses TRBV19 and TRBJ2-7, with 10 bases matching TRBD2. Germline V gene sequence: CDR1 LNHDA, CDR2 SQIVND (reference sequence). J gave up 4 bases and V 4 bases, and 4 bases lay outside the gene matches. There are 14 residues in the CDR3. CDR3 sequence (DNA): TGTGCCAGTAGTACTAGCGGGGGTGCGTACGAGCAGTACTTC. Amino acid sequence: CASSTSGGAYEQYF.

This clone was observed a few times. The CDR3 here is CASSLSYPSPGISYEQYF. The CDR3 nucleotides are TGCGCCAGCAGTCTAAGTTATCCATCCCCCGGGATCTCCTACGAGCAGTACTTC. J is TRBJ2-7 and V is TRBV23-1, with D maybe TRBD2 (5 bases). TRBV23-1 is noted as an ORF with a role that remains uncertain. V lost 4 bases and J lost 0, with 22 bases in between. The CDR3 consists of 18 residues.